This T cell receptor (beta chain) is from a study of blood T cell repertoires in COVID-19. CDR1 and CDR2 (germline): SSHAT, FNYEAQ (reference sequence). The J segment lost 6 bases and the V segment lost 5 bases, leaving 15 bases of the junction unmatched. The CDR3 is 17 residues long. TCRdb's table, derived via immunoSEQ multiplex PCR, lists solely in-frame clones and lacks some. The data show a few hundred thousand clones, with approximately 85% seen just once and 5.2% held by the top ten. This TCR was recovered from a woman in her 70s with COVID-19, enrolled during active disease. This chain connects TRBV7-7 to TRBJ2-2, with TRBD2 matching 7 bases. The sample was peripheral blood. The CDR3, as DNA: TGTGCCAGCAGCCCGTCCTCCGCTAGCGGTAGTCCCGGGGAGCTGTTTTTT. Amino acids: CASSPSSASGSPGELFF.